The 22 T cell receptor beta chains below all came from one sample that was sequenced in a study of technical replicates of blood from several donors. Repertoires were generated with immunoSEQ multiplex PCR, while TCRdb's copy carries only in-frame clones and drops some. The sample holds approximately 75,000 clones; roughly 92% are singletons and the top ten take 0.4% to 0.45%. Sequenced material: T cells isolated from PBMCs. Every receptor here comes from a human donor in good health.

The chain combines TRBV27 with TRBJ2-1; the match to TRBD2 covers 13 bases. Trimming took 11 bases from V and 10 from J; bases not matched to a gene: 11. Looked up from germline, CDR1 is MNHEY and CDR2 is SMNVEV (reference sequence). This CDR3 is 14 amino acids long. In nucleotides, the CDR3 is TGTGCCTCCACCGGACTAGCGGGGGCGGGGGAGCAGTTCTTC. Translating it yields CASTGLAGAGEQFF.

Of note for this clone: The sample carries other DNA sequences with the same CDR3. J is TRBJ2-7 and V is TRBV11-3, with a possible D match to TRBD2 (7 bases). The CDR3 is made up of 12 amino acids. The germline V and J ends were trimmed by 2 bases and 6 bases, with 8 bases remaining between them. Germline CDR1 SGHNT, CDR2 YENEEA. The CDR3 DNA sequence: TGTGCCAGCAGCTTAAGGGGGGGCGAGCAGTACTTC. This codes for CASSLRGGEQYF.

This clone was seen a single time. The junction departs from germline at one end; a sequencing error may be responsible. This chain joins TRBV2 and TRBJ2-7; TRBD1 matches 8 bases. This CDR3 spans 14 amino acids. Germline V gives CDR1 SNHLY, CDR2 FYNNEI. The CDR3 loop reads CAGGITGGISRIIF. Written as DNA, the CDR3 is TGTGCCGGCGGGATAACAGGGGGTATCTCGAGGATAATTTTC.

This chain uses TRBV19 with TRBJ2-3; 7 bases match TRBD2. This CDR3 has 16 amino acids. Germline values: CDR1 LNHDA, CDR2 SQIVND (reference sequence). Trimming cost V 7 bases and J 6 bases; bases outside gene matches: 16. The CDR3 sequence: CASNPSPSGPFDTQYF. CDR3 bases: TGTGCCAGTAACCCCTCCCCTAGCGGCCCTTTTGATACGCAGTATTTT.

The CDR3 DNA reads TGCAGCGTTGAAGATCCTGGGACAGAGAACACCGGGGAGCTGTTTTTT. This sequence encodes CSVEDPGTENTGELFF. The chain combines TRBV29-1 with TRBJ2-2, with 7 bases matching TRBD1. Germline V gives CDR1 SQVTM, CDR2 ANQGSEA. This CDR3 contains 16 residues. Unmatched junction bases numbered 5, after V lost 0 bases and J lost 1 base.

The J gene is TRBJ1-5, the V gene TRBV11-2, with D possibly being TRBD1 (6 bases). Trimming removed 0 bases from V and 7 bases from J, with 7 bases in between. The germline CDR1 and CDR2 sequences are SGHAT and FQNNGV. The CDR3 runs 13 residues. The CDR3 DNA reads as TGTGCCAGCAGCTTAGATGGGGGCCAGCCCCAGCATTTT. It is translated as CASSLDGGQPQHF. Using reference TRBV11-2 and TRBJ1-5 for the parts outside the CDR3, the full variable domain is EAGVAQSPRYKIIEKRQSVAFWCNPISGHATLYWYQQILGQGPKLLIQFQNNGVVDDSQLPKDRFSAERLKGVDSTLKIQPAKLEDSAVYLCASSLDGGQPQHFGDGTRLSIL.

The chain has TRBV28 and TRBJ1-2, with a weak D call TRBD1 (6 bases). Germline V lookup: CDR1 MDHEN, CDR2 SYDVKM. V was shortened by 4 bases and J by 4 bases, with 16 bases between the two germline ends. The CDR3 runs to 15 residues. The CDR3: CASSSLQDSTYGYTF. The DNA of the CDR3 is TGTGCCAGCAGTTCGCTTCAGGACAGTACCTATGGCTACACCTTC.

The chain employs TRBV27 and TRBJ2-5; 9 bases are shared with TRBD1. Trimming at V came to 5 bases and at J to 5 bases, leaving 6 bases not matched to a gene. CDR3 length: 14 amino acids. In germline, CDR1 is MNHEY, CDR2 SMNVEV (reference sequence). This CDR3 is CASSPQGAIETQYF. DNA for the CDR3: TGTGCCAGCAGTCCACAGGGGGCGATCGAGACCCAGTACTTC.

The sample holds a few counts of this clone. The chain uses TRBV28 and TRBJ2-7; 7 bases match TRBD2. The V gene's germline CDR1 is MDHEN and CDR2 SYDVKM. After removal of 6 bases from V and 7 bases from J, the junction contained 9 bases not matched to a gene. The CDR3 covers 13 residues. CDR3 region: CASRGTVGGEQYF. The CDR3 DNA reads TGTGCCAGCAGGGGGACTGTGGGAGGGGAGCAGTACTTC.

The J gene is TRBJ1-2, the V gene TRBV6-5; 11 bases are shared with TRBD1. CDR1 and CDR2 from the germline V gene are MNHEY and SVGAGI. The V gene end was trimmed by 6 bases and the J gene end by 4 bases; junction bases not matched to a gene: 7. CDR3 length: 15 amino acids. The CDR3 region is CASSYRDRGTYGYTF. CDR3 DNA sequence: TGTGCCAGCAGCTATAGGGACAGGGGGACCTATGGCTACACCTTC.

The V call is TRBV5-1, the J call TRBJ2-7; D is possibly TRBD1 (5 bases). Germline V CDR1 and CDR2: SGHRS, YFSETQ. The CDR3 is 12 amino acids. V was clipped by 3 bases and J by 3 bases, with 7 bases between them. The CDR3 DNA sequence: TGCGCCAGCAGCTCAACAGGCTACGAGCAGTACTTC. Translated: CASSSTGYEQYF.

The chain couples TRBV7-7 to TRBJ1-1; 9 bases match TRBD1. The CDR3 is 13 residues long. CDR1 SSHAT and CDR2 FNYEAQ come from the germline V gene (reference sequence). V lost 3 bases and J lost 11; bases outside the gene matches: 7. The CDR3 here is CASSFYRGPGAFF. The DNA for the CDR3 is TGTGCCAGCAGCTTTTACAGGGGGCCTGGGGCTTTCTTT.

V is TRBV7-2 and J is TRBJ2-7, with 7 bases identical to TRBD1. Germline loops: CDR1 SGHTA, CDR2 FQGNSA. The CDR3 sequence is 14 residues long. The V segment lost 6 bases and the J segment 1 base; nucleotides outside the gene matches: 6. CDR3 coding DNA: TGTGCCAGCAGAGTGGACAGGCTTTCCTACGAGCAGTACTTC. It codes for CASRVDRLSYEQYF.

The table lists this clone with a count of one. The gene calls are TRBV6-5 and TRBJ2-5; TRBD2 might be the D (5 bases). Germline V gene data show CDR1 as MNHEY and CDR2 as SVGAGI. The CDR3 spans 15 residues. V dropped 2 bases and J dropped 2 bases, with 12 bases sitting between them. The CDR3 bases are TGTGCCAGCAGTTACCGAGGACTGACACAAGAGACCCAGTACTTC. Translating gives CASSYRGLTQETQYF.

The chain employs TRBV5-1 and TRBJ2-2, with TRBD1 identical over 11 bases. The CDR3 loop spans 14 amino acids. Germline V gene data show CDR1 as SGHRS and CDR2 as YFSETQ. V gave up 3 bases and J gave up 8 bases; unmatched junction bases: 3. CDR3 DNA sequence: TGCGCCAGCAGCTCCGGGACAGGGGGTGGGGAGCTGTTTTTT. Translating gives CASSSGTGGGELFF.

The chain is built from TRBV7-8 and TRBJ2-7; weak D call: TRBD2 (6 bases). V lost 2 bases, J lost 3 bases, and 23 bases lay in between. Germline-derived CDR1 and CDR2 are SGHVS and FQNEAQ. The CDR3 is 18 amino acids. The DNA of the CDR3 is TGTGCCAGCAGCTTAAGCTCGGACGGGAGAAACGGAGGCTACGAGCAGTACTTC. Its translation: CASSLSSDGRNGGYEQYF.

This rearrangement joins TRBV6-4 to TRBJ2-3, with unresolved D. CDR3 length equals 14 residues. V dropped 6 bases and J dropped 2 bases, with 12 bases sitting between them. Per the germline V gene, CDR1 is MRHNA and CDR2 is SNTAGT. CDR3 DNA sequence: TGTGCCAGCAGGGCAACAGAAGCCACAGATACGCAGTATTTT. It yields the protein CASRATEATDTQYF.

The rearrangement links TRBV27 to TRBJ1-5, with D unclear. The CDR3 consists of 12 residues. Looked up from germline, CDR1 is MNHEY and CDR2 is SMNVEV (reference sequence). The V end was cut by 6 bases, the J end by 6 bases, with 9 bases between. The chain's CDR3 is CASRTGGQPQHF. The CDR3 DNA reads TGTGCCAGCAGGACCGGAGGTCAGCCCCAGCATTTT.

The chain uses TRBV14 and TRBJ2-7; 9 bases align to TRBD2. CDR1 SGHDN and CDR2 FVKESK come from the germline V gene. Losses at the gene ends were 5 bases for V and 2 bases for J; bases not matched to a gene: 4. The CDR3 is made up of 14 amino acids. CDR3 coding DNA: TGTGCCAGCAGCGGTAGCGGGGGTCCCTACGAGCAGTACTTC. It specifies CASSGSGGPYEQYF. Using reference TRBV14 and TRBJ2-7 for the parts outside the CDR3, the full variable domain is EAGVTQFPSHSVIEKGQTVTLRCDPISGHDNLYWYRRVMGKEIKFLLHFVKESKQDESGMPNNRFLAERTGGTYSTLKVQPAELEDSGVYFCASSGSGGPYEQYFGPGTRLTVT.

Here the CDR3 DNA reads TGTGCCAGCATCCGGGACACATCCTACAATGAGCAGTTCTTC. This codes for CASIRDTSYNEQFF. The J gene is TRBJ2-1, the V gene TRBV2; D is perhaps TRBD1 (6 bases). From germline, CDR1 is SNHLY and CDR2 FYNNEI. V lost 7 bases to trimming and J lost 1 base, with 11 bases between them. The length of the CDR3 is 14 residues.

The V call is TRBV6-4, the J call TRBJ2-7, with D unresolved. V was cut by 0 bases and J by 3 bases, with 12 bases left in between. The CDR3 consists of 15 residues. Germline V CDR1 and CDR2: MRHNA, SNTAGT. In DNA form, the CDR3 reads TGTGCCAGCAGTGACTCGAGTCCGATTATCTACGAGCAGTACTTC. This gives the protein CASSDSSPIIYEQYF.

This chain's CDR3 is CASSDNFYQPQHF. CDR3 bases: TGCGCCAGCAGCGATAACTTCTATCAGCCCCAGCATTTT. The genes are TRBV10-2 and TRBJ1-5; D remains unclear. There are 13 residues in the CDR3. V was clipped by 6 bases and J by 5 bases, with 11 bases between them. CDR1 is WSHSY, CDR2 SAAADI, per germline.